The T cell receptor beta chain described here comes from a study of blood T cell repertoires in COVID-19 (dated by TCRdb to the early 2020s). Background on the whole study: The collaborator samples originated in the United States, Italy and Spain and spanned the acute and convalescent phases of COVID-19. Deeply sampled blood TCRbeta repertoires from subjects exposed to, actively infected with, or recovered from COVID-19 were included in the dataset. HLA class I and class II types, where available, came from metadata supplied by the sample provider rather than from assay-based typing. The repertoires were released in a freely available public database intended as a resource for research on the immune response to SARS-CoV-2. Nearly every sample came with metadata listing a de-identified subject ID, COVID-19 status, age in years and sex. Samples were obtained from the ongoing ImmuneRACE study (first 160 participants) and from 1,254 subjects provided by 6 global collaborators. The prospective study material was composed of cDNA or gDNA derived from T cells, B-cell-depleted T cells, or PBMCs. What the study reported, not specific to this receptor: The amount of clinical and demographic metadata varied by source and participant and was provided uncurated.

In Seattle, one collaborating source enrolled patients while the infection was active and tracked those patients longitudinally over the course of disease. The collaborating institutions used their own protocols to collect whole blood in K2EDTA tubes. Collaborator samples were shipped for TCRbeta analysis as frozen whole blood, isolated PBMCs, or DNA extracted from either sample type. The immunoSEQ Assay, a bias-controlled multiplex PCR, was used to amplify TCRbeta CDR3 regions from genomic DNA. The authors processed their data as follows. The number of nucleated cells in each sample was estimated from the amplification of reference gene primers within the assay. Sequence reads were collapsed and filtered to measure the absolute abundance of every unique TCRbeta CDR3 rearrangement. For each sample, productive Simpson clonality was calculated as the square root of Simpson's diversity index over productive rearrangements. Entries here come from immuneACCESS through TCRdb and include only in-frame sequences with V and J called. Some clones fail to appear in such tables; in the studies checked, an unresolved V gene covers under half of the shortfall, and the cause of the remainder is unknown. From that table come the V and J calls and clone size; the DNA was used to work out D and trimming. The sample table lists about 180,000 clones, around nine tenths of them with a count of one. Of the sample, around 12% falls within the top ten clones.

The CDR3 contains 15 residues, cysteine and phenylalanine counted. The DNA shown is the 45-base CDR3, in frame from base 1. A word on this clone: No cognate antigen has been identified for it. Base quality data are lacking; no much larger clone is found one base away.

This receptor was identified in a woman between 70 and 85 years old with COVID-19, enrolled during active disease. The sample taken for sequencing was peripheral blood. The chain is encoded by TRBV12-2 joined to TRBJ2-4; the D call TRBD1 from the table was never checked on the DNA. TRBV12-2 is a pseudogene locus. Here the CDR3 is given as CASRLGAFARHIQYF. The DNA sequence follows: TGTGCAAGTCGCTTAGGGGCATTCGCCAGACACATTCAGTACTTC.